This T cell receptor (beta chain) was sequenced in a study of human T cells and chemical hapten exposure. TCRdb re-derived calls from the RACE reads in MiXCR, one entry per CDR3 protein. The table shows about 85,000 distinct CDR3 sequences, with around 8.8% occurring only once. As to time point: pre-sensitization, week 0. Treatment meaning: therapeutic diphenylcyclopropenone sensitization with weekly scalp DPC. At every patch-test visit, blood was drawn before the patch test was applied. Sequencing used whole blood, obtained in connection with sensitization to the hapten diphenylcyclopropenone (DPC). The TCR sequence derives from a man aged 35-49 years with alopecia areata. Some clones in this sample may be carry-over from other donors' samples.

The CDR3 DNA sequence: TGCGCCAGCAGTGGGCCGGGGGCGGGAGCCAGCACAGATACGCAGTATTTT. This translates into CASSGPGAGASTDTQYF. The chain carries TRBV10-2 and TRBJ2-3; maybe TRBD2 (7 bases). Germline CDR1 WSHSY, CDR2 SAAADI. Trimming took off 4 bases at V and 0 bases at J, with 17 bases between the two ends. The CDR3 length is 17 residues.